This TCR beta chain comes out of a study of cytomegalovirus exposure and HLA in healthy donors. This clone appeared a few times. Antigen: not known. Study-level points and caveats: Clonal expansion was found to be greater in HLA-associated TCR beta chains than in equally common others in a later analysis.

Amplification used 60 Vbeta primers and 13 Jbeta primers. Per the original methods: An analysis performed later counted 73 million or so unique TCR beta chains (roughly 11 million of them shared). TCRdb's copy holds only in-frame clones and misses some; the assay was immunoSEQ multiplex PCR. That table is the source of V, J and clone size, and D and trimming were worked out from the DNA. The sample has about 160,000 clones, around 79% seen once. The sample taken for sequencing was PBMCs. This TCR came from a man in his forties or fifties in good health and CMV-seronegative.

The DNA for the CDR3 is TGTGCCAGCAGTGAGGGCCGACCTCTAGCCAAAAACATTCAGTACTTC. Its translation: CASSEGRPLAKNIQYF. The chain is built from TRBV6-1 and TRBJ2-4; D not certain. V was clipped by 3 bases and J by 0 bases, with 12 bases between them. Looked up from germline, CDR1 is MNHNS and CDR2 is SASEGT. This CDR3 region has 16 residues.